The source of this T cell receptor beta chain is a study of CD8 T cells in ankylosing spondylitis. This clonotype appeared a few times. Its target is unknown. Quantitative 5'-RACE with molecular barcodes was used to make the TCR beta libraries. TCRdb redid the calling of the 5' RACE reads with MiXCR, one entry per CDR3 protein. The data hold a few hundred thousand distinct CDR3 sequences, with roughly 12% observed a single time. Study findings and constraints: The clones that were linked to disease were reported to be significantly enriched in matched synovial fluid samples from ankylosing spondylitis patients. For ankylosing spondylitis blood, a TCR beta motif of eight or nine highly homologous variants appeared characteristic.

J lost 0 bases, V lost 5 bases, and 3 bases had no gene match. The length of the CDR3 is 14 residues. Germline V lookup: CDR1 LNHDA, CDR2 SQIVND (reference sequence). Specimen: blood, either unsorted or a sorted T cell fraction (not recorded which). This clonotype was obtained from a male donor with ankylosing spondylitis. This chain connects TRBV19 to TRBJ2-7; 8 bases are a match to TRBD1. DNA of the CDR3: TGTGCCAGTAGTGGGGGACAGGTCTCCTACGAGCAGTACTTC. This translates into CASSGGQVSYEQYF.